Listed below are T cell receptor beta chains from one sample, sequenced in a study of blood T cell repertoires in COVID-19. TCRdb's table, derived via immunoSEQ multiplex PCR, lists solely in-frame clones and lacks some. This sample has about 140,000 clones, with roughly 87% found just once. The sequenced sample was peripheral blood. Receptors originate from a man aged 65 to 85 with acute or convalescent COVID-19. CDR3s include the opening cysteine and the closing phenylalanine or tryptophan. The order of the fields is clone size, J gene, D gene, V gene, CDR3 DNA, CDR3 protein. A D gene is named only where the DNA matches it firmly. Rows may omit the clone size; those that give it use once, few, many or a size class.

abundance: -
j_gene: TRBJ1-5
d_gene: TRBD1
v_gene: TRBV10-3
CDR3nt: TGTGCCATCAGGGCAGACAGGGGGGACAGCCAGCCCCAGCATTTT
CDR3aa: CAIRADRGDSQPQHF

abundance: -
j_gene: TRBJ1-1
d_gene: -
v_gene: TRBV7-9
CDR3nt: TGTGCCAGCAGCTTCACAGTTAACACTGAAGCTTTCTTT
CDR3aa: CASSFTVNTEAFF

abundance: few
j_gene: TRBJ1-6
d_gene: -
v_gene: TRBV7-8
CDR3nt: TGTGCCAGCACCCCGGCTAGTAATTCACCCCTCCACTTT
CDR3aa: CASTPASNSPLHF

abundance: -
j_gene: TRBJ2-2
d_gene: -
v_gene: TRBV7-8
CDR3nt: TGTGCCAGCAGCCCTCGCGGGGATACGAACACCGGGGAGCTGTTTTTT
CDR3aa: CASSPRGDTNTGELFF

abundance: -
j_gene: TRBJ1-2
d_gene: TRBD1
v_gene: TRBV13
CDR3nt: TGTGCCAGCAGCTCTGGACAGGGGAATGGCTACACCTTC
CDR3aa: CASSSGQGNGYTF

abundance: few
j_gene: TRBJ1-6
d_gene: TRBD1
v_gene: TRBV19
CDR3nt: TGTGCCAGTAGTTCGGGACAGGGGTTGGGTTCACCCCTCCACTTT
CDR3aa: CASSSGQGLGSPLHF

abundance: once
j_gene: TRBJ2-5
d_gene: TRBD2
v_gene: TRBV3-1/TRBV3-2
CDR3nt: TGTGCCAGCAGCCAAGATTTCCTAAGCGGGGAGTCAGAGACCCAGTACTTC
CDR3aa: CASSQDFLSGESETQYF

abundance: -
j_gene: TRBJ2-3
d_gene: TRBD2
v_gene: TRBV15
CDR3nt: TGTGCCACCAGCAGGGGGGGGGATTTAGGCACAGATACGCAGTATTTT
CDR3aa: CATSRGGDLGTDTQYF

abundance: -
j_gene: TRBJ2-5
d_gene: TRBD1
v_gene: TRBV5-1
CDR3nt: TGCGCCAGCAGCTTGGGCGGGACAGGGCTGAGGGAGACCCAGTACTTC
CDR3aa: CASSLGGTGLRETQYF

abundance: -
j_gene: TRBJ2-3
d_gene: -
v_gene: TRBV11-3
CDR3nt: TGTGCCAGCAGCCAGCGGCGAGGTACAGATACGCAGTATTTT
CDR3aa: CASSQRRGTDTQYF

abundance: -
j_gene: TRBJ1-4
d_gene: TRBD1
v_gene: TRBV30
CDR3nt: TGTGCCGAGGGACAGGGTACAGGGGAAAAACTGTTTTTT
CDR3aa: CAEGQGTGEKLFF

abundance: -
j_gene: TRBJ2-2
d_gene: -
v_gene: TRBV5-4
CDR3nt: TGTGCCAGCTCCTACTTCGCACTCGCCGGCACCGGGGAGCTGTTTTTT
CDR3aa: CASSYFALAGTGELFF

abundance: -
j_gene: TRBJ2-2
d_gene: -
v_gene: TRBV24-1
CDR3nt: TGTGCCACCAGTGATTTGTTGAACCGGGAGACAACCGGGGAGCTGTTTTTT
CDR3aa: CATSDLLNRETTGELFF

abundance: -
j_gene: TRBJ2-5
d_gene: TRBD1
v_gene: TRBV7-9
CDR3nt: TGTGCCAGCAGCGCGACAGGGGAAGTAACGGAGACCCAGTACTTC
CDR3aa: CASSATGEVTETQYF

abundance: -
j_gene: TRBJ1-1
d_gene: TRBD1
v_gene: TRBV12-3/TRBV12-4
CDR3nt: TGTGCCAGCAGTTACAGGGGGCGAACTGAAGCTTTCTTT
CDR3aa: CASSYRGRTEAFF

abundance: -
j_gene: TRBJ2-1
d_gene: TRBD1
v_gene: TRBV19
CDR3nt: TGTGCCAGTTCTACCGGGACAGGGTATATTGAGCAGTTCTTC
CDR3aa: CASSTGTGYIEQFF

abundance: -
j_gene: TRBJ1-1
d_gene: TRBD1
v_gene: TRBV5-5
CDR3nt: TGTGCCAGCAGCTTGGTCGACGAAGGGACAGGGGGAGCTTTCTTT
CDR3aa: CASSLVDEGTGGAFF

abundance: -
j_gene: TRBJ2-5
d_gene: -
v_gene: TRBV10-2
CDR3nt: TGCGCCAGCAGTGAGTTTGTCGACCGGGTCGGGTCCCAGTACTTC
CDR3aa: CASSEFVDRVGSQYF

abundance: -
j_gene: TRBJ1-2
d_gene: TRBD1
v_gene: TRBV30
CDR3nt: TGTGCCTGGAGCCCGGACAGGGCGGATGGCTACACCTTC
CDR3aa: CAWSPDRADGYTF

abundance: -
j_gene: TRBJ1-4
d_gene: TRBD1
v_gene: TRBV5-1
CDR3nt: TGCGCCAGCAGCATACAGGGGATAACTAATGAAAAACTGTTTTTT
CDR3aa: CASSIQGITNEKLFF

abundance: -
j_gene: TRBJ1-2
d_gene: -
v_gene: TRBV6-5
CDR3nt: TGTGCCAGCAGTTACTCGGCGGGCCCCTATGGCTACACCTTC
CDR3aa: CASSYSAGPYGYTF

abundance: few
j_gene: TRBJ1-3
d_gene: -
v_gene: TRBV4-1
CDR3nt: TGCGCCAGCAGACTTCAGAGGGACTCTGGAAACACCATATATTTT
CDR3aa: CASRLQRDSGNTIYF

abundance: once
j_gene: TRBJ2-7
d_gene: TRBD2
v_gene: TRBV19
CDR3nt: TGTGCCAGTAGTATGGCCGGGGGGGGTGGCTACGAGCAGTACTTC
CDR3aa: CASSMAGGGGYEQYF

abundance: -
j_gene: TRBJ1-2
d_gene: TRBD1
v_gene: TRBV3-1/TRBV3-2
CDR3nt: TGTGCCAGCAGCCAAGAGACAGGGGTTTATAACTATGGCTACACCTTC
CDR3aa: CASSQETGVYNYGYTF

abundance: once
j_gene: TRBJ2-1
d_gene: -
v_gene: TRBV5-1
CDR3nt: TGCGCCAGCAGGACGTGGGGGGATGACTACAATGAGCAGTTCTTC
CDR3aa: CASRTWGDDYNEQFF

abundance: -
j_gene: TRBJ1-2
d_gene: TRBD1
v_gene: TRBV4-1
CDR3nt: TGCGCCAGCAGCCTAGGACGAGACAGGGAACTCAATGGCTACACCTTC
CDR3aa: CASSLGRDRELNGYTF

abundance: -
j_gene: TRBJ2-7
d_gene: TRBD1
v_gene: TRBV19
CDR3nt: TGTGCCAGTAGTATCCGGACAGGGTCCCCTTACGAGCAGTACTTC
CDR3aa: CASSIRTGSPYEQYF

abundance: -
j_gene: TRBJ1-5
d_gene: -
v_gene: TRBV19
CDR3nt: TGTGCCAGTAGTATGGCTGTTAGCAATCAGCCCCAGCATTTT
CDR3aa: CASSMAVSNQPQHF

abundance: -
j_gene: TRBJ2-5
d_gene: TRBD1
v_gene: TRBV6-2/TRBV6-3
CDR3nt: TGTGCCAGCAGTTACTCGTCCGCAGGGGGCGCAGAGACCCAGTACTTC
CDR3aa: CASSYSSAGGAETQYF

abundance: -
j_gene: TRBJ2-4
d_gene: -
v_gene: TRBV28
CDR3nt: TGTGCCAGCAGTTTATCTCACGGGGGTCTGGCCAAAAACATTCAGTACTTC
CDR3aa: CASSLSHGGLAKNIQYF

abundance: -
j_gene: TRBJ1-2
d_gene: -
v_gene: TRBV9
CDR3nt: TGTGCCAGCAGCCGGACAGAGAACTATGGCTACACCTTC
CDR3aa: CASSRTENYGYTF

abundance: -
j_gene: TRBJ2-2
d_gene: TRBD2
v_gene: TRBV7-8
CDR3nt: TGTGCCAGCAGCTTAGGGCCGGGACTAGCGGGGGGCCGTGGCACCGGGGAGCTGTTTTTT
CDR3aa: CASSLGPGLAGGRGTGELFF

abundance: -
j_gene: TRBJ2-7
d_gene: -
v_gene: TRBV3-1/TRBV3-2
CDR3nt: TGTGCCAGCAGCCAAGGAGACAGGTCACCCTACGAGCAGTACTTC
CDR3aa: CASSQGDRSPYEQYF

abundance: -
j_gene: TRBJ2-7
d_gene: -
v_gene: TRBV28
CDR3nt: TGTGCCAGCACCCCTGGCGGGGTAGTGAGTTCCCACGAGCAGTACTTC
CDR3aa: CASTPGGVVSSHEQYF

abundance: -
j_gene: TRBJ2-5
d_gene: -
v_gene: TRBV3-1/TRBV3-2
CDR3nt: TGTGCCAGCAGCCAAGCTAGCTGGCAAGAGACCCAGTACTTC
CDR3aa: CASSQASWQETQYF

abundance: -
j_gene: TRBJ2-5
d_gene: -
v_gene: TRBV3-1/TRBV3-2
CDR3nt: TGTGCCAGCAGCCAAATGTTGTCTCAAGAGACCCAGTACTTC
CDR3aa: CASSQMLSQETQYF

abundance: -
j_gene: TRBJ2-5
d_gene: TRBD2
v_gene: TRBV6-2/TRBV6-3
CDR3nt: TGTGCCAGCAGTCCGGGACTAGCACAGAGGGGTGAGACCCAGTACTTC
CDR3aa: CASSPGLAQRGETQYF

abundance: many
j_gene: TRBJ2-5
d_gene: TRBD1
v_gene: TRBV9
CDR3nt: TGTGCCAGCAGCGTGGCCCCAGGGGGCGGACAGACCCAGTACTTC
CDR3aa: CASSVAPGGGQTQYF

abundance: -
j_gene: TRBJ2-1
d_gene: -
v_gene: TRBV28
CDR3nt: TGTGCCAGCAGTTCGGGTGGCCGGATTCCCTACAATGAGCAGTTCTTC
CDR3aa: CASSSGGRIPYNEQFF

abundance: -
j_gene: TRBJ2-5
d_gene: TRBD2
v_gene: TRBV7-8
CDR3nt: TGTGCCAGCAGCCAGGGGGCACTAGCGGGGGGCGAAGAGACCCAGTACTTC
CDR3aa: CASSQGALAGGEETQYF

abundance: -
j_gene: TRBJ2-6
d_gene: -
v_gene: TRBV28
CDR3nt: TGTGCCAGCAGTTTCCAGGGATCTGGGGCCAACGTCCTGACTTTC
CDR3aa: CASSFQGSGANVLTF

abundance: -
j_gene: TRBJ2-2
d_gene: TRBD2
v_gene: TRBV30
CDR3nt: TGTGCCTGTCCACTAGCGAGGAGAGGCACCGGGGAGCTGTTTTTT
CDR3aa: CACPLARRGTGELFF

abundance: -
j_gene: TRBJ2-2
d_gene: TRBD1
v_gene: TRBV27
CDR3nt: TGTGCCAGCTCGGTTACCGGGACAGCGAACACCGGGGAGCTGTTTTTT
CDR3aa: CASSVTGTANTGELFF

abundance: -
j_gene: TRBJ2-5
d_gene: -
v_gene: TRBV11-2
CDR3nt: TGTGCCAGCAGCCCGGGGGAGACCCAGTACTTC
CDR3aa: CASSPGETQYF

abundance: -
j_gene: TRBJ2-3
d_gene: TRBD2
v_gene: TRBV6-5
CDR3nt: TGTGCCAGCACGGCTAGCGGGGCCCAGGGAGATACGCAGTATTTT
CDR3aa: CASTASGAQGDTQYF

abundance: -
j_gene: TRBJ1-4
d_gene: -
v_gene: TRBV19
CDR3nt: TGTGCCAGTAGTATTGAGGGTTACGATGAAAAACTGTTTTTT
CDR3aa: CASSIEGYDEKLFF

abundance: -
j_gene: TRBJ1-1
d_gene: TRBD1
v_gene: TRBV29-1
CDR3nt: TGCAGCGTTGAAGGAGGACAGGGGAGGACTGAAGCTTTCTTT
CDR3aa: CSVEGGQGRTEAFF

abundance: -
j_gene: TRBJ1-3
d_gene: -
v_gene: TRBV7-5
CDR3nt: TGTGTCAGAAGCTTAGTGGGCCAGGGGAGAAACACCATATATTTT
CDR3aa: CVRSLVGQGRNTIYF

abundance: -
j_gene: TRBJ2-7
d_gene: -
v_gene: TRBV19
CDR3nt: TGTGCCAGTAGTATAGAACGGGGGGCGGACTACGAGCAGTACTTC
CDR3aa: CASSIERGADYEQYF

abundance: -
j_gene: TRBJ2-7
d_gene: -
v_gene: TRBV6-5
CDR3nt: TGTGCCAGCAGTTCGGGGAAGGGTTCCTACGAGCAGTACTTC
CDR3aa: CASSSGKGSYEQYF

abundance: -
j_gene: TRBJ1-3
d_gene: -
v_gene: TRBV2
CDR3nt: TGTGCCAGCAGTCAACCCGGACAGATTGTTGGAAACACCATATATTTT
CDR3aa: CASSQPGQIVGNTIYF

abundance: once
j_gene: TRBJ2-7
d_gene: TRBD2
v_gene: TRBV5-5
CDR3nt: TGTGCCAGCAGCTTGGGGACTAGCGGCCACTACGAGCAGTACTTC
CDR3aa: CASSLGTSGHYEQYF

abundance: -
j_gene: TRBJ1-1
d_gene: -
v_gene: TRBV3-1/TRBV3-2
CDR3nt: TGTGCCAGCAGCAGGAGGGAATCAACTGAAGCTTTCTTT
CDR3aa: CASSRRESTEAFF

abundance: -
j_gene: TRBJ1-5
d_gene: TRBD1
v_gene: TRBV19
CDR3nt: TGTGCCAGTAGTTTAGGGACAGACACGCCGGGCAATCAGCCCCAGCATTTT
CDR3aa: CASSLGTDTPGNQPQHF